Listed below are T cell receptor beta chains from one sample, sequenced in a study of blood T cell repertoires in COVID-19. Repertoires were generated with immunoSEQ multiplex PCR, while TCRdb's copy carries only in-frame clones and drops some. The sample has under 250,000 clones; more than 85% are singletons. Sequencing was performed on peripheral blood. These receptors originate from a man in his sixties with COVID-19, enrolled during active disease. CDR3s include the opening cysteine and the closing phenylalanine or tryptophan. The D gene is left open where the match is weak. Size values are once, few and many counts, or a class for expanded clones, and some rows have none.

CDR3 DNA: TGTGCCAGCAGCAACCGGGACAGGGTCACCGGGGAGCTGTTTTTT
CDR3 protein: CASSNRDRVTGELFF
D gene: TRBD1
V gene: TRBV3-1/TRBV3-2
J gene: TRBJ2-2
clone size: .

CDR3 DNA: TGCGCCAGCAGCCAAGATTTCCCTAGGACAGGGTTGAATCAGCCCCAGCATTTT
CDR3 protein: CASSQDFPRTGLNQPQHF
D gene: TRBD1
V gene: TRBV4-1
J gene: TRBJ1-5
clone size: .

CDR3 DNA: TGTGCCAGCAGCGTAGTACAGGGGGCGCGGGGAAACACCATATATTTT
CDR3 protein: CASSVVQGARGNTIYF
D gene: TRBD1
V gene: TRBV9
J gene: TRBJ1-3
clone size: .

CDR3 DNA: TGTGCCAGCAGCTTGGAGGGTAAGCGGGACTACGAGCAGTACTTC
CDR3 protein: CASSLEGKRDYEQYF
D gene: TRBD2
V gene: TRBV5-4
J gene: TRBJ2-7
clone size: .

CDR3 DNA: TGTGCCAGCAGCACGGGACAAAACACCGGGGAGCTGTTTTTT
CDR3 protein: CASSTGQNTGELFF
D gene: .
V gene: TRBV6-5
J gene: TRBJ2-2
clone size: .

CDR3 DNA: TGCAGCGTCGGGACAGGGGGCTGGAGGGACACTGAAGCTTTCTTT
CDR3 protein: CSVGTGGWRDTEAFF
D gene: TRBD1
V gene: TRBV29-1
J gene: TRBJ1-1
clone size: .

CDR3 DNA: TGTGCCAGCAGAAAGGACAGGGGCACGGGAAGCAATCAGCCCCAGCATTTT
CDR3 protein: CASRKDRGTGSNQPQHF
D gene: TRBD1
V gene: TRBV27
J gene: TRBJ1-5
clone size: .

CDR3 DNA: TGTGCCAGCAGTGCCGGGACTAGAGGGTCCTACAATGAGCAGTTCTTC
CDR3 protein: CASSAGTRGSYNEQFF
D gene: TRBD2
V gene: TRBV28
J gene: TRBJ2-1
clone size: once

CDR3 DNA: TGTGCCAGCAGTTACCAGGGGCCCGGGGAGCTGTTTTTT
CDR3 protein: CASSYQGPGELFF
D gene: .
V gene: TRBV6-6
J gene: TRBJ2-2
clone size: .

CDR3 DNA: TGTGCCAGCAGTTACTCTGCGGGAGTAACCTACGAGCAGTACTTC
CDR3 protein: CASSYSAGVTYEQYF
D gene: TRBD2
V gene: TRBV6-5
J gene: TRBJ2-7
clone size: .

CDR3 DNA: TGTGCCAGCAGTTCGGGAAGGACTAGCCCTTACGAGCAGTACTTC
CDR3 protein: CASSSGRTSPYEQYF
D gene: TRBD2
V gene: TRBV27
J gene: TRBJ2-7
clone size: .

CDR3 DNA: TGTGCCAGCAGCTTTCGGGCAGGGGGCATGTACGAGCAGTACTTC
CDR3 protein: CASSFRAGGMYEQYF
D gene: TRBD1
V gene: TRBV11-3
J gene: TRBJ2-7
clone size: .

CDR3 DNA: TGTGCCAGCACAGCGAATACGGCTGTTTACTATGGCTACACCTTC
CDR3 protein: CASTANTAVYYGYTF
D gene: .
V gene: TRBV6-5
J gene: TRBJ1-2
clone size: .

CDR3 DNA: TGTGCCAGCAGCTCATTAACAGGGACCTACGAGCAGTACTTC
CDR3 protein: CASSSLTGTYEQYF
D gene: .
V gene: TRBV7-3
J gene: TRBJ2-7
clone size: .

CDR3 DNA: TGTGCCACCGAGAACGACTACGAGCAGTACTTC
CDR3 protein: CATENDYEQYF
D gene: .
V gene: TRBV24-1
J gene: TRBJ2-7
clone size: .

CDR3 DNA: TGTGCCAGCAGTTCCGGACAGGGGGCTAGAGGCTACACCTTC
CDR3 protein: CASSSGQGARGYTF
D gene: TRBD1
V gene: TRBV6-6
J gene: TRBJ1-2
clone size: .

CDR3 DNA: TGCGCCAGCAGCTTAGGGCCTAGCGGGAGCTACGAGCAGTACTTC
CDR3 protein: CASSLGPSGSYEQYF
D gene: TRBD2
V gene: TRBV5-1
J gene: TRBJ2-7
clone size: .

CDR3 DNA: TGTGCTAGCAGCCCTTCCGCAGGGAGGGTTGATACGCAGTATTTT
CDR3 protein: CASSPSAGRVDTQYF
D gene: TRBD2
V gene: TRBV7-7
J gene: TRBJ2-3
clone size: .

CDR3 DNA: TGCGCCAGCAGTTTAGGGGCCTGGGGACAGGGGGCGGACACTGAAGCTTTCTTT
CDR3 protein: CASSLGAWGQGADTEAFF
D gene: TRBD1
V gene: TRBV5-1
J gene: TRBJ1-1
clone size: .

CDR3 DNA: TGTGCCAGCTCACCACAGCGTAGCACAGATACGCAGTATTTT
CDR3 protein: CASSPQRSTDTQYF
D gene: .
V gene: TRBV18
J gene: TRBJ2-3
clone size: .

CDR3 DNA: TGTGCCAGCTCACCGTCGACAGGGAGTGGGACTGAAGCTTTCTTT
CDR3 protein: CASSPSTGSGTEAFF
D gene: TRBD1
V gene: TRBV18
J gene: TRBJ1-1
clone size: .

CDR3 DNA: TGTGCCAGCAGCTTAGCGGGTGGGGGACAGAACTATGGCTACACCTTC
CDR3 protein: CASSLAGGGQNYGYTF
D gene: TRBD1
V gene: TRBV7-9
J gene: TRBJ1-2
clone size: .

CDR3 DNA: TGTGGCCTATTCGGGCAGTACTTC
CDR3 protein: CGLFGQYF
D gene: .
V gene: TRBV5-3
J gene: TRBJ2-7
clone size: .

CDR3 DNA: TGTGCCACCATGACAGGTAACATGAACACTGAAGCTTTCTTT
CDR3 protein: CATMTGNMNTEAFF
D gene: .
V gene: TRBV6-5
J gene: TRBJ1-1
clone size: .

CDR3 DNA: TGTGCCAGTAGTTGGGGCAGCTTTTACGAGCAGTACTTC
CDR3 protein: CASSWGSFYEQYF
D gene: .
V gene: TRBV19
J gene: TRBJ2-7
clone size: .

CDR3 DNA: TGCGCCAGCAGCCAAGTTGCAGACATCTCCTACGAGCAGTACTTC
CDR3 protein: CASSQVADISYEQYF
D gene: .
V gene: TRBV4-1
J gene: TRBJ2-7
clone size: .

CDR3 DNA: TGTGCCAGCAGTCCCCGGACTAGCGGGAGGAGCGCAGATACGCAGTATTTT
CDR3 protein: CASSPRTSGRSADTQYF
D gene: TRBD2
V gene: TRBV6-6
J gene: TRBJ2-3
clone size: .

CDR3 DNA: TGCGCCAGCAGCCAGTCCCGGGACAGGGCCCACTACGAGCAGTACTTC
CDR3 protein: CASSQSRDRAHYEQYF
D gene: TRBD1
V gene: TRBV10-1
J gene: TRBJ2-7
clone size: .

CDR3 DNA: TGTGCCAGCAGCAAATTTGGCGGGGTAAGGGATGGCTACACCTTC
CDR3 protein: CASSKFGGVRDGYTF
D gene: .
V gene: TRBV21-1
J gene: TRBJ1-2
clone size: .

CDR3 DNA: TGCAGCGTAGCCCACGGACTAGCGGGAGACGGTGAGCAGTTCTTC
CDR3 protein: CSVAHGLAGDGEQFF
D gene: TRBD2
V gene: TRBV29-1
J gene: TRBJ2-1
clone size: .

CDR3 DNA: TGCGCCAGCAGCCAAGCTTCACGTACGGGACAGTTTGACGAGCAGTACTTC
CDR3 protein: CASSQASRTGQFDEQYF
D gene: TRBD1
V gene: TRBV4-1
J gene: TRBJ2-7
clone size: .

CDR3 DNA: TGTGCCAGCAGCCAGGGGTCCTTCCGGGACACCAACTATGGCTACACCTTC
CDR3 protein: CASSQGSFRDTNYGYTF
D gene: .
V gene: TRBV3-1/TRBV3-2
J gene: TRBJ1-2
clone size: once

CDR3 DNA: TGTGCCACGGGTGGGGGGGCAGATACGCAGTATTTT
CDR3 protein: CATGGGADTQYF
D gene: TRBD2
V gene: TRBV10-3
J gene: TRBJ2-3
clone size: .

CDR3 DNA: TGTGCCAGCGCCAACAGGGATAATCAGCCCCAGCATTTT
CDR3 protein: CASANRDNQPQHF
D gene: .
V gene: TRBV18
J gene: TRBJ1-5
clone size: .

CDR3 DNA: TGCGCCAGCAGTCAATTTGGGGACATCCCCTTTCTAGATAATTCACCCCTCCACTTT
CDR3 protein: CASSQFGDIPFLDNSPLHF
D gene: .
V gene: TRBV23-1
J gene: TRBJ1-6
clone size: .

CDR3 DNA: TGTGCCAGCAGCTTAGAACTATATGAGCAGTACTTC
CDR3 protein: CASSLELYEQYF
D gene: .
V gene: TRBV7-2
J gene: TRBJ2-7
clone size: .

CDR3 DNA: TGTGCCAGCAGCCAAGGGGTGGGACAGGGGGCCAAAAACATTCAGTACTTC
CDR3 protein: CASSQGVGQGAKNIQYF
D gene: TRBD1
V gene: TRBV4-2
J gene: TRBJ2-4
clone size: .

CDR3 DNA: TGTGCCAGCAGCGACAACAGGGGGAGCACAGATACGCAGTATTTT
CDR3 protein: CASSDNRGSTDTQYF
D gene: TRBD1
V gene: TRBV7-6
J gene: TRBJ2-3
clone size: .

CDR3 DNA: TGTGCCAGCAGCTTGCGGCAGGTCTATGGCTACACCTTC
CDR3 protein: CASSLRQVYGYTF
D gene: .
V gene: TRBV5-4
J gene: TRBJ1-2
clone size: once

CDR3 DNA: TGTGCCAGCAGTCCCTTTAGGGGGTACGAGCAGTACTTC
CDR3 protein: CASSPFRGYEQYF
D gene: .
V gene: TRBV6-5
J gene: TRBJ2-7
clone size: once

CDR3 DNA: TGTGCCAGCAGCTTATCGGGGGTTCGATCCTACGAGCAGTACTTC
CDR3 protein: CASSLSGVRSYEQYF
D gene: .
V gene: TRBV7-2
J gene: TRBJ2-7
clone size: .

CDR3 DNA: TGTGCCAGCAGCTTCAGCGGGACCCACTCTGGAAACACCATATATTTT
CDR3 protein: CASSFSGTHSGNTIYF
D gene: .
V gene: TRBV7-9
J gene: TRBJ1-3
clone size: .

CDR3 DNA: TGTGCCAGCCTCACGGGAGGGGACTACGAGCAGTACTTC
CDR3 protein: CASLTGGDYEQYF
D gene: TRBD2
V gene: TRBV7-9
J gene: TRBJ2-7
clone size: .

CDR3 DNA: TGTGCCAGCAGCTTTAGGGGTTACGAGCAGTACTTC
CDR3 protein: CASSFRGYEQYF
D gene: .
V gene: TRBV11-2
J gene: TRBJ2-7
clone size: .

CDR3 DNA: TGTGCCAGCAGTGATCCACAGGGTCGCGGACGCAATGAGCAGTTCTTC
CDR3 protein: CASSDPQGRGRNEQFF
D gene: .
V gene: TRBV25-1
J gene: TRBJ2-1
clone size: once

CDR3 DNA: TGTGCCAGCAGCTTAATACTTGCTTTGGGAGGTGAGCAGTTCTTC
CDR3 protein: CASSLILALGGEQFF
D gene: .
V gene: TRBV11-2
J gene: TRBJ2-1
clone size: once

CDR3 DNA: TGTGCCAGCAGCGTGGACTCCCCTGGATGGGAGCAGTACTTC
CDR3 protein: CASSVDSPGWEQYF
D gene: .
V gene: TRBV9
J gene: TRBJ2-7
clone size: .

CDR3 DNA: TGTGCCAGCAGGTACCAGGCGAACTATGGCTACACCTTC
CDR3 protein: CASRYQANYGYTF
D gene: .
V gene: TRBV6-5
J gene: TRBJ1-2
clone size: .

CDR3 DNA: TGTGCCAGCAAGATAGCGGGAGGCGAGCAGTACTTC
CDR3 protein: CASKIAGGEQYF
D gene: TRBD2
V gene: TRBV2
J gene: TRBJ2-7
clone size: .

CDR3 DNA: TGTGCCAGCAGCGCCGGGAGGGAGACCCTTAGTGGCTATGGCTACACCTTC
CDR3 protein: CASSAGRETLSGYGYTF
D gene: .
V gene: TRBV9
J gene: TRBJ1-2
clone size: once

CDR3 DNA: TGTGCCAGCAGCCCCGGGGGGGGTAGGACCGGTTCCTACAATGAGCAGTTCTTC
CDR3 protein: CASSPGGGRTGSYNEQFF
D gene: TRBD2
V gene: TRBV7-3
J gene: TRBJ2-1
clone size: .

CDR3 DNA: TGCAGCGTTGACGGGACTTTCCTAGACAGCACAGATACGCAGTATTTT
CDR3 protein: CSVDGTFLDSTDTQYF
D gene: .
V gene: TRBV29-1
J gene: TRBJ2-3
clone size: .

CDR3 DNA: TGTGCCAGCAGTGAAGGGGGGGGGACCCTCCACTTT
CDR3 protein: CASSEGGGTLHF
D gene: .
V gene: TRBV2
J gene: TRBJ1-6
clone size: .

CDR3 DNA: TGTGCCAGTAGTATACGCGGGCTGGGGACCCAGTACTTC
CDR3 protein: CASSIRGLGTQYF
D gene: .
V gene: TRBV19
J gene: TRBJ2-5
clone size: .

CDR3 DNA: TGTGCCAGTAGTGCGGGACAGGGTGCCAATCAGCCCCAGCATTTT
CDR3 protein: CASSAGQGANQPQHF
D gene: TRBD1
V gene: TRBV19
J gene: TRBJ1-5
clone size: .

CDR3 DNA: TGCGCCAGCAGCCCTGGGCAGGAGGACTATGGCTACACCTTC
CDR3 protein: CASSPGQEDYGYTF
D gene: .
V gene: TRBV5-1
J gene: TRBJ1-2
clone size: .

CDR3 DNA: TGTGCCAGCAGTTACTACTCGGGAGGTGAAGCTTTCTTT
CDR3 protein: CASSYYSGGEAFF
D gene: .
V gene: TRBV27
J gene: TRBJ1-1
clone size: .

CDR3 DNA: TGCGCCAGCAGCCGAAGTCGGGGGACAGGGCGGTACCGTGGCTACACCTTC
CDR3 protein: CASSRSRGTGRYRGYTF
D gene: TRBD1
V gene: TRBV5-1
J gene: TRBJ1-2
clone size: .

CDR3 DNA: TGTGCCAGCAGCGTACAGGGAAAGGGGACCGGGGAGCTGTTTTTT
CDR3 protein: CASSVQGKGTGELFF
D gene: .
V gene: TRBV2
J gene: TRBJ2-2
clone size: once

CDR3 DNA: TGTGCCAGCAGCCACCAACGGGACAGGGGCCATGGCTACACCTTC
CDR3 protein: CASSHQRDRGHGYTF
D gene: TRBD1
V gene: TRBV7-9
J gene: TRBJ1-2
clone size: .